The clone carrying this TCR beta chain was counted only a few times. What it recognizes is unknown. These data originate in a study of blood T cells in healthy people across ages. General study results and limits: Total diversity from one million sequenced T cells was likely underestimated.

A J-beta primer mix and a sample-barcoded 5' primer were used in a second PCR of about 7 to 12 cycles. A tag from a template-switch adaptor with 12 random nucleotides marked each cDNA molecule. TCRdb re-analysed the 5' RACE reads in MiXCR, keeping a single row per CDR3 protein. Of roughly 2 million distinct CDR3 sequences in the sample, about 49% are singletons; the top ten hold 2.1%. CDR1 and CDR2 from the germline V gene are SGHTA and FQGNSA. CDR3 length equals 15 residues. Between the trimmed V and J ends, which lost 0 bases and 4 bases, there was a span of 11 bases. The rearrangement links TRBV7-2 to TRBJ2-3; D unresolved. This clonotype was sampled from a woman in her thirties or forties in good health. Sequenced: blood. For the CDR3, the DNA is TGTGCCAGCAGCTTAGCGCACAGAAGCCCAGATACGCAGTATTTT. This codes for CASSLAHRSPDTQYF.